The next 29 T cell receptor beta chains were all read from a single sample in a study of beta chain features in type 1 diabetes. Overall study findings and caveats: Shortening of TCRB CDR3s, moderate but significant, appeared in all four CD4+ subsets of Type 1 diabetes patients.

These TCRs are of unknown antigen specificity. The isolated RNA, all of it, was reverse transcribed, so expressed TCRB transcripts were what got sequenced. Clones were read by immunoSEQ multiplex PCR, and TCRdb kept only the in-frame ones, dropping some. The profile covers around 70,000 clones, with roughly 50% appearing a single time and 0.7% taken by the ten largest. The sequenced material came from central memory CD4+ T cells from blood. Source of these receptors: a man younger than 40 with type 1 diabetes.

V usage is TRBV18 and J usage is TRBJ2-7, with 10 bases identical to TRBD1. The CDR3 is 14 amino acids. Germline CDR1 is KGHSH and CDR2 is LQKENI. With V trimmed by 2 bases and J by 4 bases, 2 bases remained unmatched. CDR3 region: CASSPGTGVYEQYF. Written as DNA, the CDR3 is TGTGCCAGCTCACCAGGGACAGGGGTTTACGAGCAGTACTTC.

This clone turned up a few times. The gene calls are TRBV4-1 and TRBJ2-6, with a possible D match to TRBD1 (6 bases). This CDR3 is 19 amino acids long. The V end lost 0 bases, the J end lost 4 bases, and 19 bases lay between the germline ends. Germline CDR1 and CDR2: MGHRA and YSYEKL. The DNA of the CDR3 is TGCGCCAGCAGCCAAGATAGGGGAAACAGGGTGGCCGGGGCCAACGTCCTGACTTTC. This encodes CASSQDRGNRVAGANVLTF.

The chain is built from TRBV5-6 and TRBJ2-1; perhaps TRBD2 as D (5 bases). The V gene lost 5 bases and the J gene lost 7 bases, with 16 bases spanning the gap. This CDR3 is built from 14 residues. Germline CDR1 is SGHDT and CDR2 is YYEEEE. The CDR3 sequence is CASSVYHSGNEQFF. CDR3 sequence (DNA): TGTGCCAGCAGTGTCTACCATTCGGGGAATGAGCAGTTCTTC.

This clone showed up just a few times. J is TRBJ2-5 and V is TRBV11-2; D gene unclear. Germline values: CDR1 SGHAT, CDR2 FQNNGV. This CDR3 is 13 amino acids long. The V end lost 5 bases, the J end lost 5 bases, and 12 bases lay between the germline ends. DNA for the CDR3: TGTGCCAGCAGCACCGACTCCGTGGAGACCCAGTACTTC. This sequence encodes CASSTDSVETQYF. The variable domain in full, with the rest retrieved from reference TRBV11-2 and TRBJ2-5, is EAGVAQSPRYKIIEKRQSVAFWCNPISGHATLYWYQQILGQGPKLLIQFQNNGVVDDSQLPKDRFSAERLKGVDSTLKIQPAKLEDSAVYLCASSTDSVETQYFGPGTRLLVL.

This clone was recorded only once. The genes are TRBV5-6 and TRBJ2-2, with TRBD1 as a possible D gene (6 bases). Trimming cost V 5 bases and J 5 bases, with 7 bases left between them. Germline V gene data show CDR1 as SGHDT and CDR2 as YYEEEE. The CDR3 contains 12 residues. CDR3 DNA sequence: TGTGCCAGCAGGAGGGGGACCGGGGAGCTGTTTTTT. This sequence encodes CASRRGTGELFF. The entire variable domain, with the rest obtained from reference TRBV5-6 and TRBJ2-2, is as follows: DAGVTQSPTHLIKTRGQQVTLRCSPKSGHDTVSWYQQALGQGPQFIFQYYEEEERQRGNFPDRFSGHQFPNYSSELNVNALLLGDSALYLCASRRGTGELFFGEGSRLTVL.

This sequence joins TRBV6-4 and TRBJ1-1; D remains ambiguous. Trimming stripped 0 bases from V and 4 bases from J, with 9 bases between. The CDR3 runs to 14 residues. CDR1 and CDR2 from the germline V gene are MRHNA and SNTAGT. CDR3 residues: CASSDSHRVTEAFF. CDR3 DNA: TGTGCCAGCAGTGACTCCCACAGAGTCACTGAAGCTTTCTTT.

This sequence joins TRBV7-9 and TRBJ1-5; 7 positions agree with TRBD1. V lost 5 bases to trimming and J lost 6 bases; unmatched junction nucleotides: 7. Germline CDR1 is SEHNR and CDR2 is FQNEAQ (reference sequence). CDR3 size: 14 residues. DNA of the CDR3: TGTGCCAGCAGCACACAAGGGGGCGTTCAGCCCCAGCATTTT. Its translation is CASSTQGGVQPQHF.

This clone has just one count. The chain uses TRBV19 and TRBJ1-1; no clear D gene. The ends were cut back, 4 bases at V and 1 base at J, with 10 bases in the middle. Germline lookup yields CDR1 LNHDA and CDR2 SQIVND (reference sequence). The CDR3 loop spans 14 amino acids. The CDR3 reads CASSRPEGNTEAFF. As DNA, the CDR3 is TGTGCCAGTAGTAGGCCAGAGGGGAACACTGAAGCTTTCTTT. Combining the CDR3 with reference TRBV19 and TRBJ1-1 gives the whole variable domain DGGITQSPKYLFRKEGQNVTLSCEQNLNHDAMYWYRQDPGQGLRLIYYSQIVNDFQKGDIAEGYSVSREKKESFPLTVTSAQKNPTAFYLCASSRPEGNTEAFFGQGTRLTVV.

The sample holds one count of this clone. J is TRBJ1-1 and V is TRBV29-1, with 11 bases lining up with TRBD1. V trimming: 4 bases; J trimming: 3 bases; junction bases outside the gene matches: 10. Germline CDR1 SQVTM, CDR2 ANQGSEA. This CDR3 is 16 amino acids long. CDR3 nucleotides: TGCAGCGTTGGCGGGACAGGGGGGCGTCCGTACACTGAAGCTTTCTTT. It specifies CSVGGTGGRPYTEAFF. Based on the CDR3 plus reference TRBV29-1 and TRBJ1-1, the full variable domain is SAVISQKPSRDICQRGTSLTIQCQVDSQVTMMFWYRQQPGQSLTLIATANQGSEATYESGFVIDKFPISRPNLTFSTLTVSNMSPEDSSIYLCSVGGTGGRPYTEAFFGQGTRLTVV.

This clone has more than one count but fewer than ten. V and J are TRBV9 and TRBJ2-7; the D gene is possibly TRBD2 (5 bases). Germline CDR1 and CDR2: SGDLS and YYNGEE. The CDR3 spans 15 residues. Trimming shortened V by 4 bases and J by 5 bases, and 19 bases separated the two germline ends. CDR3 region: CASSPEVKGLHEQYF. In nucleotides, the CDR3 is TGTGCCAGCAGCCCGGAGGTTAAGGGTCTCCACGAGCAGTACTTC.

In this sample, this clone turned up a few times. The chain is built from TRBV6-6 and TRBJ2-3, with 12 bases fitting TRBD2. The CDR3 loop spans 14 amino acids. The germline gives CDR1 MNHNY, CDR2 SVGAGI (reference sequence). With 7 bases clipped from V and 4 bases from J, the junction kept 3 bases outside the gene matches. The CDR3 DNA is TGTGCCAGCAAGACTAGCGGGAGCGCAGATACGCAGTATTTT. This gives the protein CASKTSGSADTQYF.

The CDR3 sequence: CASSVASLGDTQYF. The DNA for the CDR3 is TGTGCCAGCAGCGTAGCATCTCTCGGAGATACGCAGTATTTT. V is TRBV9 and J is TRBJ2-3; D not certain. V lost 0 bases, J lost 5 bases, and 10 bases lay in between. Germline V gene sequence: CDR1 SGDLS, CDR2 YYNGEE. This CDR3 contains 14 residues.

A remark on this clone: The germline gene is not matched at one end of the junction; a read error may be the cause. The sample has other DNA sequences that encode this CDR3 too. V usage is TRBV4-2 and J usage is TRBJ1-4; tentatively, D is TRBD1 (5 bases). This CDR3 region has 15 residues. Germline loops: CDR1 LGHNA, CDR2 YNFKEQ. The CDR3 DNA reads TGTGCCAGCAGCCAAACAGGAGCGGGCGATGAAAAACTGTTCTTT. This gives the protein CASSQTGAGDEKLFF.

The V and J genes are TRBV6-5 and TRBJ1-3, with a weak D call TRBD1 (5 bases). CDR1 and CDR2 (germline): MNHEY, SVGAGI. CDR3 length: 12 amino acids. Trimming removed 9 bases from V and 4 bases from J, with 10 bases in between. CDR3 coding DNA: TGTGCCAGTGGTCAGGGCGGAAACACCATATATTTT. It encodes CASGQGGNTIYF.

Here the CDR3 reads CASSPGTGPTDTQYF. CDR3 DNA sequence: TGTGCCAGCAGCCCCGGGACAGGGCCGACAGATACGCAGTATTTT. V usage is TRBV7-2 and J usage is TRBJ2-3; 9 positions match TRBD1. V lost 5 bases and J lost 3; bases outside the gene matches: 6. This CDR3 contains 15 residues. The germline V gene encodes CDR1 SGHTA and CDR2 FQGNSA.

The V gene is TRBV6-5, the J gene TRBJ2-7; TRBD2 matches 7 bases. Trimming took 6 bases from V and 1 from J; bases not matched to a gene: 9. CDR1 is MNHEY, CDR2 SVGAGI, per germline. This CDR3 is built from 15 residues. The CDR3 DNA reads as TGTGCCAGCAGACCCGTGGGGGGAGGGTCCTACGAGCAGTACTTC. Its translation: CASRPVGGGSYEQYF.

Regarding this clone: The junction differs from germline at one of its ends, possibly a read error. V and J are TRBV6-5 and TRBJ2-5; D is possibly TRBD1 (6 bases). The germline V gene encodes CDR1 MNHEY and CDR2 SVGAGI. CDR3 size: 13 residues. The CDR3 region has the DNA TGTGCCAGCAGTTACTCGACCGGACGACAGGAAGACTTC. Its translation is CASSYSTGRQEDF.

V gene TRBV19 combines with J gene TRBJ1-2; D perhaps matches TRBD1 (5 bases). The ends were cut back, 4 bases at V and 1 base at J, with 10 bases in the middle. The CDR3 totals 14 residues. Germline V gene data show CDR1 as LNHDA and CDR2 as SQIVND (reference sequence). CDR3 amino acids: CASSNGANNYGYTF. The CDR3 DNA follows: TGTGCCAGTAGTAATGGGGCTAATAACTATGGCTACACCTTC. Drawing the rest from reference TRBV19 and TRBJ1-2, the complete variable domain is DGGITQSPKYLFRKEGQNVTLSCEQNLNHDAMYWYRQDPGQGLRLIYYSQIVNDFQKGDIAEGYSVSREKKESFPLTVTSAQKNPTAFYLCASSNGANNYGYTFGSGTRLTVV.

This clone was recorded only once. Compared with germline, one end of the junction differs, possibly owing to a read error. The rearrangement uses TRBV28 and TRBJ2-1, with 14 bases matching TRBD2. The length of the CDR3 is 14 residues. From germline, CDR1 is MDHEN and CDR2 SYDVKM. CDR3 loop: CASSLTSGRASPLF. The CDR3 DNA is TGTGCCAGCAGTTTGACTAGCGGGAGGGCCTCCCCCCTCTTC.

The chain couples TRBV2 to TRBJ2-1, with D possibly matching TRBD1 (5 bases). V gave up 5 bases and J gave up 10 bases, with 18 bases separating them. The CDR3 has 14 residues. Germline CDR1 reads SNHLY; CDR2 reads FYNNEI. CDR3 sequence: CASSPDTRSREQFF. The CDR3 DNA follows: TGTGCCAGCAGTCCGGACACCAGATCCAGGGAGCAGTTCTTC.

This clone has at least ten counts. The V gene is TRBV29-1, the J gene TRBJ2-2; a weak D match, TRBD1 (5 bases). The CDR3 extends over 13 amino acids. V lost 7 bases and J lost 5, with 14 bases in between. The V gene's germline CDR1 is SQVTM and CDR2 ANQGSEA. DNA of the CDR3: TGCAGCGGCTCCCTAAGGGGAACCGGGGAGCTGTTTTTT. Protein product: CSGSLRGTGELFF.

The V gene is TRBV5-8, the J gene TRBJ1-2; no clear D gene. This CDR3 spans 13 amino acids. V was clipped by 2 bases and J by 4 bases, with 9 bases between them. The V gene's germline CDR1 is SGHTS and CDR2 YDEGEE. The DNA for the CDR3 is TGTGCCAGCAGCTTCAGAACATCCTATGGCTACACCTTC. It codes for CASSFRTSYGYTF.

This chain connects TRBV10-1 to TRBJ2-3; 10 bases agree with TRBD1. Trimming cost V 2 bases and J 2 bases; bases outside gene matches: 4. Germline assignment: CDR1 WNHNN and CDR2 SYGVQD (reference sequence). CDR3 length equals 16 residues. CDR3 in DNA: TGCGCCAGCAGTGAGGCCGGGACAGGGGACACAGATACGCAGTATTTT. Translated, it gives CASSEAGTGDTDTQYF.

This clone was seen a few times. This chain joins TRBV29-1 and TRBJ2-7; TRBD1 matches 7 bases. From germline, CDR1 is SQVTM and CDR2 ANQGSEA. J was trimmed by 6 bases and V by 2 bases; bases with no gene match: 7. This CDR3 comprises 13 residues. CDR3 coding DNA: TGCAGCGTTGAAATAAGACAGGGTGGCGAGCAGTACTTC. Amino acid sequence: CSVEIRQGGEQYF.

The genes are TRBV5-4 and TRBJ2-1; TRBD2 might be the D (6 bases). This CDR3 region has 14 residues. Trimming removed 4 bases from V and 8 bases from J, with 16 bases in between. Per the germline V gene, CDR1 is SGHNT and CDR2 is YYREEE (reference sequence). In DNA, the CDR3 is TGTGCCAGCAGCCCCACTCCGGCGGGGTATGAGCAGTTCTTC. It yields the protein CASSPTPAGYEQFF. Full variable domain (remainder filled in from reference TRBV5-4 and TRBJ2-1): ETGVTQSPTHLIKTRGQQVTLRCSSQSGHNTVSWYQQALGQGPQFIFQYYREEENGRGNFPPRFSGLQFPNYSSELNVNALELDDSALYLCASSPTPAGYEQFFGPGTRLTVL.

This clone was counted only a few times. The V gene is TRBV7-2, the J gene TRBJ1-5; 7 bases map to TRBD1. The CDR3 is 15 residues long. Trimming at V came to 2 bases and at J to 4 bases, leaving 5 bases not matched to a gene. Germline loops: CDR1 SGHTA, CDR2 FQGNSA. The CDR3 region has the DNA TGTGCCAGCAGCTTATATGGGACAGAGAATCAGCCCCAGCATTTT. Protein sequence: CASSLYGTENQPQHF.

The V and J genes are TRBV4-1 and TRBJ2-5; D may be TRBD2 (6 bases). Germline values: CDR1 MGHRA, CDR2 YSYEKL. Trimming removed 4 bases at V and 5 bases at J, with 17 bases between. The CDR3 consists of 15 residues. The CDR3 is CASSLSDYPQETQYF. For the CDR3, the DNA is TGCGCCAGCAGCCTGTCGGACTACCCCCAGGAGACCCAGTACTTC.

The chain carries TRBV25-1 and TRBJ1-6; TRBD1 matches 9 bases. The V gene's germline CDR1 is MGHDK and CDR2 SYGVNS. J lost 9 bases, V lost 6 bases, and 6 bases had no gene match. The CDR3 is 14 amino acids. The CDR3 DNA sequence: TGTGCCAGCAGGGCGACAGGGGGGAGTTCACCCCTCCACTTT. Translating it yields CASRATGGSSPLHF.

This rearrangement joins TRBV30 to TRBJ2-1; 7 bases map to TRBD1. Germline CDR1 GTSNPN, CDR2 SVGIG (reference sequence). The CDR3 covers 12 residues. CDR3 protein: CAEETGSHEQFF. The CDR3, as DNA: TGTGCGGAGGAGACAGGGTCACACGAGCAGTTCTTC.